Reported below is one TCR beta chain. Germline lookup yields CDR1 SGHVT and CDR2 SQSDAQ. The CDR3 consists of 14 residues. Trimming cost V 2 bases and J 1 base, with 8 bases left between them. This sample was taken from a study of shared T cell receptors in the human thymus. TCRdb's table, derived via immunoSEQ multiplex PCR, lists solely in-frame clones and lacks some. The sample holds 650,000 to 950,000 clones, approximately 85% seen once. These data were also reused for a study on human thymus T cells. That publication notes: Resections were taken during corrective heart surgery, and the thymus tissue came from these.

This clonotype was sampled from a girl in the first two years of life with a congenital heart defect. The sample consisted of thymocytes. The chain carries TRBV7-4 and TRBJ2-5; D not certain. CDR3 sequence: CASSLNQFQETQYF. CDR3 nucleotide sequence: TGTGCCAGCAGCTTAAATCAGTTCCAAGAGACCCAGTACTTC.